One and the same sample provided the 6 T cell receptor beta chains below, sequenced in a study of blood T cell repertoires in COVID-19. Some clones are missing from TCRdb's copy, which holds only in-frame ones; the method was immunoSEQ multiplex PCR. The table has around 310,000 clones, around 90% seen once. What was sequenced was peripheral blood. The receptors here all came from a woman between 40 and 50 years old with COVID-19, enrolled during active disease.

V usage is TRBV9 and J usage is TRBJ1-2, with D possibly matching TRBD1 (5 bases). Germline V gene sequence: CDR1 SGDLS, CDR2 YYNGEE. V was pared by 0 bases and J by 0 bases, with 18 bases between. This CDR3 has 18 residues. CDR3 loop: CASSVGVTTRGSNYGYTF. In nucleotides, the CDR3 is TGTGCCAGCAGCGTAGGAGTAACTACTCGGGGGTCTAACTATGGCTACACCTTC.

This clone was counted once. CDR3 sequence reads: CASRLLTGQNTEAFF. DNA of the CDR3: TGTGCCAGCAGACTATTGACAGGGCAAAACACTGAAGCTTTCTTT. This chain joins TRBV7-9 and TRBJ1-1, with 7 bases lining up with TRBD1. V lost 6 bases and J lost 2; bases outside the gene matches: 9. CDR1 and CDR2 from the germline V gene are SEHNR and FQNEAQ (reference sequence). This CDR3 is 15 amino acids long.

This clone came up once. This sequence joins TRBV3-1 (or the pseudogene TRBV3-2) and TRBJ1-1, with 9 bases fitting TRBD1. Germline V lookup: CDR1 LGHDT, CDR2 YNNKEL (reference sequence). J was trimmed by 0 bases and V by 4 bases; bases with no gene match: 3. The CDR3 runs to 15 residues. The CDR3 nucleotides read TGTGCCAGCAGCCTTGGACAGGGGTTGAACACTGAAGCTTTCTTT. It encodes CASSLGQGLNTEAFF.

This sequence joins TRBV2 and TRBJ1-6, with D tentatively TRBD1 (6 bases). Germline CDR1 is SNHLY and CDR2 is FYNNEI. This CDR3 contains 15 residues. V was shortened by 3 bases and J by 10 bases, with 16 bases between the two germline ends. CDR3 protein: CASSDPQGIRSPLHF. DNA of the CDR3: TGTGCCAGCAGTGACCCCCAGGGGATTAGGTCACCCCTCCACTTT.

The J gene is TRBJ2-7, the V gene TRBV5-1; 10 bases are a match to TRBD2. Germline lookup yields CDR1 SGHRS and CDR2 YFSETQ. V trimming: 2 bases; J trimming: 6 bases; junction bases outside the gene matches: 5. The CDR3 runs to 14 residues. Here the CDR3 DNA reads TGCGCCAGCAGCTTAGCGGGAGGGCCTGGCGAGCAGTACTTC. Protein: CASSLAGGPGEQYF.

The chain uses TRBV18 and TRBJ1-5; the match to TRBD1 covers 9 bases. The germline V gene has CDR1 KGHSH and CDR2 LQKENI. Losses at the gene ends were 2 bases for V and 4 bases for J; bases not matched to a gene: 3. This CDR3 region has 15 residues. The CDR3 loop reads CASSPATGGNQPQHF. As DNA, the CDR3 is TGTGCCAGCTCACCAGCGACAGGGGGGAATCAGCCCCAGCATTTT.